The entry below describes one TCR beta chain. The antigen is unknown. This CDR3 contains 16 residues. The germline gives CDR1 MNHNY, CDR2 SVGAGI (reference sequence). With V trimmed by 6 bases and J by 0 bases, 5 bases remained unmatched. The entry originates in a study of cytomegalovirus exposure and HLA in healthy donors. Study as a whole: Genotyping showed roughly 83% of over 350 donors falling in the Caucasian-associated ancestry cluster. Study-level results: Across donors, sequencing depth was assumed by presence/absence analyses to be roughly uniform.

PCR was performed using 60 Vbeta and 13 Jbeta primers. Assay used: immunoSEQ multiplex PCR; TCRdb lists only in-frame clones, some missing. The sample includes about 180,000 clones, about 80% seen only once; the top ten take 6.3%. This TCR derives from a man aged 35 to 55 in good health and CMV-seropositive. Sequenced material: PBMCs. V and J are TRBV6-6 and TRBJ1-5, with 10 positions matching TRBD1. In DNA, the CDR3 is TGTGCCAGCAGGGACAGGGGGAGGGGTAGCAATCAGCCCCAGCATTTT. Protein: CASRDRGRGSNQPQHF.